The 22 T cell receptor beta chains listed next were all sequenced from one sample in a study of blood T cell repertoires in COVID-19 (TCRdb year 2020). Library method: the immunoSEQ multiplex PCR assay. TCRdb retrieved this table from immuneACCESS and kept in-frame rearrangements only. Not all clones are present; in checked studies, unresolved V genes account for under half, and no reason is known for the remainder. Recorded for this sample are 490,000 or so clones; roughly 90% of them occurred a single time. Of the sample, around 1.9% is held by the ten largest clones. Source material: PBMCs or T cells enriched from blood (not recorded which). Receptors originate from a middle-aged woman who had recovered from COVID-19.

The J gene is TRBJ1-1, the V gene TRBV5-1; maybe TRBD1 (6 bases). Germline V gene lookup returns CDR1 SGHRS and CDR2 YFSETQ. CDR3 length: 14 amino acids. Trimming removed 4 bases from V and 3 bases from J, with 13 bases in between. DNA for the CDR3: TGCGCCAGCAGCCCCACCTGGGGGCACACTGAAGCTTTCTTT. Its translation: CASSPTWGHTEAFF.

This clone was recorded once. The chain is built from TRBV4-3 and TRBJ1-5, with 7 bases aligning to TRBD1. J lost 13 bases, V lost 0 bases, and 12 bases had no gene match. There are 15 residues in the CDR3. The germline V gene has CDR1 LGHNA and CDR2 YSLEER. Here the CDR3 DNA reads TGCGCCAGCAGCCAAGACTTGACAGGGTTGGGAAAGCAGCATTTT. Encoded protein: CASSQDLTGLGKQHF.

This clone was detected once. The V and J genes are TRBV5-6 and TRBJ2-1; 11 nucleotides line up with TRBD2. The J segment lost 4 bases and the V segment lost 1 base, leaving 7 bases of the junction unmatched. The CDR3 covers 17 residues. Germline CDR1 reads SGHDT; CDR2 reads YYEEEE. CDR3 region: CASSLLSGLAVYNEQFF. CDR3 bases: TGTGCCAGCAGCTTGCTGTCGGGACTAGCGGTTTACAATGAGCAGTTCTTC.

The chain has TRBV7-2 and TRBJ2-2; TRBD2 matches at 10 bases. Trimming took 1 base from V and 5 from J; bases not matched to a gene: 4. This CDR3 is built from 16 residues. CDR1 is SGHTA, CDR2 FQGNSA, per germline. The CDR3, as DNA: TGTGCCAGCAGCTTAGTTCCAGCGGGGGGGACCGGGGAGCTGTTTTTT. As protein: CASSLVPAGGTGELFF.

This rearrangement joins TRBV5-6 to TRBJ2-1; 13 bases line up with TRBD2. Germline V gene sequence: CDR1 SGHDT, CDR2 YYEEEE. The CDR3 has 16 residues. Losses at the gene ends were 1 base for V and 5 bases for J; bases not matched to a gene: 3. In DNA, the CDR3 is TGTGCCAGCAGCTTGATCGGACTAGCGGGAGACAATGAGCAGTTCTTC. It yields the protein CASSLIGLAGDNEQFF.

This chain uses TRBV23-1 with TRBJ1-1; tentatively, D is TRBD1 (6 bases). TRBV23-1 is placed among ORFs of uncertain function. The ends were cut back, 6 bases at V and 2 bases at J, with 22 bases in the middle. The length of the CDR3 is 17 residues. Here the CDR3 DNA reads TGCGCCAGCAGCCACAGGGTTACGCTGGGGCGTAACACTGAAGCTTTCTTT. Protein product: CASSHRVTLGRNTEAFF.

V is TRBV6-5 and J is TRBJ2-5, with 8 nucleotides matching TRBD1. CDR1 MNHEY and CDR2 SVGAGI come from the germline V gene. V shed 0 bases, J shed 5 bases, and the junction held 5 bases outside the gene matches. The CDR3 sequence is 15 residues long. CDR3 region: CASSYSDRAAETQYF. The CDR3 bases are TGTGCCAGCAGTTACTCGGACAGGGCGGCGGAGACCCAGTACTTC.

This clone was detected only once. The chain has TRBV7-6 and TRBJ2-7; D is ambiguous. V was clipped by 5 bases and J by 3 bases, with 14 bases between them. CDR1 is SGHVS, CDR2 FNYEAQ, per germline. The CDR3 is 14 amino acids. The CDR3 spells CASSPGGSGYEQYF. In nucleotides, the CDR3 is TGTGCCAGCAGCCCCGGCGGCAGTGGCTACGAGCAGTACTTC.

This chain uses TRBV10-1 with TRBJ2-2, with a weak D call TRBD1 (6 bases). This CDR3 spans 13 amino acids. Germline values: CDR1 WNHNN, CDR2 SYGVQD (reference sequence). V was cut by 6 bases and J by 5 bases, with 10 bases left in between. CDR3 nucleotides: TGCGCCAGCAGAGCAGGGGCGACCGGGGAGCTGTTTTTT. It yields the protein CASRAGATGELFF.

The CDR3 sequence: CASSLEVRGRGYTF. CDR3 coding DNA: TGTGCCAGCAGCTTAGAGGTTCGCGGGCGGGGCTACACCTTC. The chain uses TRBV7-2 and TRBJ1-2; no clear D. CDR1 SGHTA and CDR2 FQGNSA come from the germline V gene. V dropped 1 base and J dropped 8 bases, with 14 bases sitting between them. The CDR3 covers 14 residues.

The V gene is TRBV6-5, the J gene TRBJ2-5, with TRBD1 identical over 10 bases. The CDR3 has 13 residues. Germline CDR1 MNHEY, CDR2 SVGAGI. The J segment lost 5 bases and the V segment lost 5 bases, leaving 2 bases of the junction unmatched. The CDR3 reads CASSRDRGETQYF. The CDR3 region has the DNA TGTGCCAGCAGTAGGGACAGGGGTGAGACCCAGTACTTC.

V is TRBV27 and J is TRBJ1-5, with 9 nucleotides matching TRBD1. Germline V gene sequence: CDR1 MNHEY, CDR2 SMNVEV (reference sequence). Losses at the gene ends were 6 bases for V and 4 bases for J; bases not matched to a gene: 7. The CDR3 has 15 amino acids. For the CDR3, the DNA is TGTGCCAGCAGACCGGGACAGGGACTTAATCAGCCCCAGCATTTT. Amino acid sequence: CASRPGQGLNQPQHF.

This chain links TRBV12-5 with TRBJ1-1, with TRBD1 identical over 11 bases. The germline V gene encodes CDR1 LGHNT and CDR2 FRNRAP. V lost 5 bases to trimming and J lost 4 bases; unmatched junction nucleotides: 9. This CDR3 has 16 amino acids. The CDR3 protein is CASGETGTGGVTEAFF. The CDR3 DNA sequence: TGTGCTAGTGGTGAAACCGGGACAGGGGGGGTCACTGAAGCTTTCTTT.

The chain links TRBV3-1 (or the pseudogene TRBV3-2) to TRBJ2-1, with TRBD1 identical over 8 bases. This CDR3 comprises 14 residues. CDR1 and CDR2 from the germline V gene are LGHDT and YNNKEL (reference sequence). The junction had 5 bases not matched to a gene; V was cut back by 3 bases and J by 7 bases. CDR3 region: CASSHRGRLNEQFF. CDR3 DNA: TGTGCCAGCAGCCACAGGGGGCGGTTGAATGAGCAGTTCTTC.

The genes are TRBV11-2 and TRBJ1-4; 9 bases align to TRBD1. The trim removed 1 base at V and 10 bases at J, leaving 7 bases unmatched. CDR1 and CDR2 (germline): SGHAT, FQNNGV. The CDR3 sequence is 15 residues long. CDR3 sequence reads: CASSLAGGQGGKLFF. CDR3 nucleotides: TGTGCCAGCAGCTTAGCGGGGGGACAGGGCGGAAAACTGTTTTTT. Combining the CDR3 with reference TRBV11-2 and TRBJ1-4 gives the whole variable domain EAGVAQSPRYKIIEKRQSVAFWCNPISGHATLYWYQQILGQGPKLLIQFQNNGVVDDSQLPKDRFSAERLKGVDSTLKIQPAKLEDSAVYLCASSLAGGQGGKLFFGSGTQLSVL.

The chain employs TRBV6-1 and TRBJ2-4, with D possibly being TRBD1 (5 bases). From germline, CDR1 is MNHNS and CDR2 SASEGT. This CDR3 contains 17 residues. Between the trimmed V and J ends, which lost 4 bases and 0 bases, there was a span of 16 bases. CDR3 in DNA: TGTGCCAGCAGTGTCGACACAGGCCCTTTAGCCAAAAACATTCAGTACTTC. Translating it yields CASSVDTGPLAKNIQYF.

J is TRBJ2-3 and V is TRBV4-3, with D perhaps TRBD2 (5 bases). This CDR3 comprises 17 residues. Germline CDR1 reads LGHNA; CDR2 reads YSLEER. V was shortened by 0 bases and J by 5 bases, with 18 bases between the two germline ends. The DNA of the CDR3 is TGCGCCAGCAGCCAAGATCCTGTCGGGAACGAGATAGATACGCAGTATTTT. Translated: CASSQDPVGNEIDTQYF.

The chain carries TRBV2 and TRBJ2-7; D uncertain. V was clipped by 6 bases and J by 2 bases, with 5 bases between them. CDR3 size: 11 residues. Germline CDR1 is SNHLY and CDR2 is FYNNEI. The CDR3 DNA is TGTGCCAGCAGCGCGACCTACGAGCAGTACTTC. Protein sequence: CASSATYEQYF.

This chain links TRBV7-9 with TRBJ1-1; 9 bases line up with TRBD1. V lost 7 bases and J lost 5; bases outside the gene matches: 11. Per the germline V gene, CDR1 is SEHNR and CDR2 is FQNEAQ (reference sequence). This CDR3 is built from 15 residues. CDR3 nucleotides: TGTGCCAGCACACAGGGGGCAGTTTCGGGAACTGAAGCTTTCTTT. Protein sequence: CASTQGAVSGTEAFF.

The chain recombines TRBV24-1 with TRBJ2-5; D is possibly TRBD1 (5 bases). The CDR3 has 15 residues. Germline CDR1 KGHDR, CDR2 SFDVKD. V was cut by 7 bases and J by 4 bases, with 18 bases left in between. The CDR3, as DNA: TGTGCCACCAGCCAGGGCCAGGTTTCTGGAGAGACCCAGTACTTC. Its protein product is CATSQGQVSGETQYF.

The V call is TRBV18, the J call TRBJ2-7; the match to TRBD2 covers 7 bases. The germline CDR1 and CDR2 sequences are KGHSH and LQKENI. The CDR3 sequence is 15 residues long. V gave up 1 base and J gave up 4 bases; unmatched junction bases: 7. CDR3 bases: TGTGCCAGCTCACCACTTCTAGCGGACGTATACGAGCAGTACTTC. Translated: CASSPLLADVYEQYF.

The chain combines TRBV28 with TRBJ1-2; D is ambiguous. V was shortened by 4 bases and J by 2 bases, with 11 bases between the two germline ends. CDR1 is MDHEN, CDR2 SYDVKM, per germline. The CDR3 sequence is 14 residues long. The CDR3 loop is CASSSGNWNYGYTF. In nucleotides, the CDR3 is TGTGCCAGCAGTTCAGGAAATTGGAACTATGGCTACACCTTC.